This T cell receptor (beta chain) was sequenced in a study of T-cell reconstitution after alpha-beta-depleted transplantation in children. Overall study findings and caveats: As was reported, about two months after transplant, alpha-beta T cells came from several hundred expanded graft clones.

Unique molecular identifiers tagged the TCRbeta library. TCRdb ran MiXCR on the PCR reads and lists one entry per CDR3 protein. The repertoire holds about 60,000 distinct CDR3 sequences, with 44% as singletons. This clonotype was counted between two and nine times. No antigen is known for it. The sample here was PBMCs, mostly from graft donor cells, taken 360 days after TCRalphabeta/CD19-depleted stem cell transplant. This TCR derives from a male patient aged 5 to 17 who had a stem cell transplant for acute lymphoblastic leukemia, so the T cells may come from the graft donor.

DNA for the CDR3: TGTGCCAGCAGTTCCCGGGACAGGAACTACGAGCAGTACTTC. Translated: CASSSRDRNYEQYF. This rearrangement joins TRBV5-6 to TRBJ2-7, with TRBD1 matching 8 bases. This CDR3 comprises 14 residues. Looked up from germline, CDR1 is SGHDT and CDR2 is YYEEEE. Trimming took 5 bases from V and 3 from J; bases not matched to a gene: 7.